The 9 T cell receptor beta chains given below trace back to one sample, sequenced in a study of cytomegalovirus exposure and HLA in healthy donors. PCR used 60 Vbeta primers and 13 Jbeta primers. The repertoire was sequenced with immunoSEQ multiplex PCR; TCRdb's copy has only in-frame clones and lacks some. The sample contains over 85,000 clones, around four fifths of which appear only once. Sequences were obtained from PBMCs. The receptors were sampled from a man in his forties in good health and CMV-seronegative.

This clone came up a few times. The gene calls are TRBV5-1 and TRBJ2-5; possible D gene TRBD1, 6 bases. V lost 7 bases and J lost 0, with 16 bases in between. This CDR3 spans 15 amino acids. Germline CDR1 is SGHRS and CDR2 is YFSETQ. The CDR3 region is CASGTGTPYQETQYF. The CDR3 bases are TGCGCCAGCGGAACCGGGACACCGTACCAAGAGACCCAGTACTTC.

CDR3 sequence (DNA): TGCGCCAGCAGCCACACACCCGACAGTTACAATGAGCAGTTCTTC. Translated: CASSHTPDSYNEQFF. V and J are TRBV5-1 and TRBJ2-1; weak D call: TRBD1 (5 bases). The V gene's germline CDR1 is SGHRS and CDR2 YFSETQ. Trimming cost V 4 bases and J 4 bases, with 15 bases left between them. CDR3 length: 15 residues.

In nucleotides, the CDR3 is TGTGCCAGCAGTACGGCGCGGGGGGGGGAGCAGTACTTC. Encoded protein: CASSTARGGEQYF. The genes are TRBV6-1 and TRBJ2-7; 9 bases align to TRBD2. The CDR3 sequence is 13 residues long. Losses at the gene ends were 5 bases for V and 7 bases for J; bases not matched to a gene: 6. The germline CDR1 and CDR2 sequences are MNHNS and SASEGT.

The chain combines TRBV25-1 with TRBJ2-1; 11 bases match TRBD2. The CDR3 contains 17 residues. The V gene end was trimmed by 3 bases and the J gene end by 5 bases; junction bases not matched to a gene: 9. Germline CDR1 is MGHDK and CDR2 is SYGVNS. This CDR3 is CASSEGTSGGLNNEQFF. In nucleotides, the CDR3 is TGTGCCAGCAGTGAGGGAACTAGCGGGGGCCTAAACAATGAGCAGTTCTTC.

The CDR3 sequence is CASSLWRLAGGQIHEQYF. CDR3 sequence (DNA): TGTGCCAGCAGTCTCTGGCGACTAGCGGGGGGGCAGATCCACGAGCAGTACTTC. The genes are TRBV28 and TRBJ2-7; TRBD2 matches at 14 bases. The CDR3 extends over 18 amino acids. Germline V CDR1 and CDR2: MDHEN, SYDVKM. V was pared by 5 bases and J by 5 bases, with 14 bases of the junction left unmatched.

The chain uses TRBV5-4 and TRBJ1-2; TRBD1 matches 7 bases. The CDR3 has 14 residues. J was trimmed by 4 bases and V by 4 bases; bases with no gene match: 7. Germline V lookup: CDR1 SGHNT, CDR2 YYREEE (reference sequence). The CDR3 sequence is CASSRDRYTYGYTF. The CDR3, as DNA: TGTGCCAGCAGCCGGGACAGATATACCTATGGCTACACCTTC.

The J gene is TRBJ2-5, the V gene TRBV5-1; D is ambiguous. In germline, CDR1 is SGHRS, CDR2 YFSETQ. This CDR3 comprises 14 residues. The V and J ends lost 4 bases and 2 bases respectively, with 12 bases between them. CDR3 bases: TGCGCCAGCAGCAGAGGAGAGACTCAAGAGACCCAGTACTTC. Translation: CASSRGETQETQYF.

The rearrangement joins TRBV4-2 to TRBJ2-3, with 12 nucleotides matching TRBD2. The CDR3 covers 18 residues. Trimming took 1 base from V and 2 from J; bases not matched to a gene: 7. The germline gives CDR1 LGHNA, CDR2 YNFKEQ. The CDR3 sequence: CASSQGLAGDTPTDTQYF. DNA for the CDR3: TGTGCCAGCAGCCAAGGACTAGCGGGGGACACCCCCACAGATACGCAGTATTTT.

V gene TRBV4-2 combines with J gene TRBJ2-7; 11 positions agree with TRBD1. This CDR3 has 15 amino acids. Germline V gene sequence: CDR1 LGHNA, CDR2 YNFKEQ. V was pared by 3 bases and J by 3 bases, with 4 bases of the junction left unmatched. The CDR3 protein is CASSHGGQGVYEQYF. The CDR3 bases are TGTGCCAGCAGCCACGGGGGACAGGGGGTCTACGAGCAGTACTTC.